This T cell receptor beta chain was observed in a study of blood T cell repertoires in COVID-19. Method: immunoSEQ multiplex PCR; TCRdb's copy keeps in-frame clones and lacks some. Among about 200,000 clones listed, about 80% were seen once. Germline values: CDR1 SGDLS, CDR2 YYNGEE. Trimming cost V 2 bases and J 1 base; bases outside gene matches: 7. This CDR3 region has 17 residues. The rearrangement links TRBV9 to TRBJ2-2, with 8 bases aligning to TRBD2. The sequenced sample consisted of PBMCs or T cells enriched from blood (not recorded which). This TCR was recovered from a man aged 35-49 years who had recovered from COVID-19. The CDR3, as DNA: TGTGCCAGCAGCGTCCACGGGAGGGCGATGAACACCGGGGAGCTGTTTTTT. Translated: CASSVHGRAMNTGELFF.